Listed below are T cell receptor beta chains from one sample, sequenced in a study of regulatory T cells in long-lasting Graves disease. In TCRdb, the multiplex PCR reads were re-called with MiXCR into one record per CDR3 protein. The profile covers 650,000 to 700,000 distinct CDR3 sequences, with 30% appearing a single time and roughly 41% taken by the ten largest. Sample: peripheral blood mononuclear cells (PBMCs), taken when the disease was refractory, from a patient treated with antithyroid drugs. The receptors derive from a female donor with Graves disease. The CDR3 runs from the conserved cysteine through the conserved F or W. A D gene is named only where the DNA matches it firmly. Size is omitted from some rows. Given values are once, few, many or a class for expanded clones.

abundance	v_gene	j_gene	d_gene	len	CDR3nt	CDR3aa
many	TRBV7-2	TRBJ2-4	TRBD2	14	TGTGCCAGCAGCCCCCCGGGTCTAGCGGACATTCAGTACTTC	CASSPPGLADIQYF
.	TRBV12-3/TRBV12-4	TRBJ1-6	.	13	TGTGCCAGCAGTGGGGCAGGCAATTCACCCCTCCACTTT	CASSGAGNSPLHF
many	TRBV28	TRBJ1-1	TRBD1	13	TGTGCCAGCAGTACCCAACAGGGGACTGAAGCTTTCTTT	CASSTQQGTEAFF
.	TRBV7-2	TRBJ2-5	.	16	TGTGCCAGCAGCCCCGGGGTTGGGGACCTCCAAGAGACCCAGTACTTC	CASSPGVGDLQETQYF
.	TRBV20-1	TRBJ2-5	.	14	TGCAGTGCTAGCCTGGGGGCGGGACAAGAGACCCAGTACTTC	CSASLGAGQETQYF
many	TRBV28	TRBJ1-2	.	13	TGTGCCAGCAGTTTTCTAGAGATCGATGGCTACACCTTC	CASSFLEIDGYTF
.	TRBV6-2/TRBV6-3	TRBJ2-7	.	12	TGTGCCAGCACCACGTACGCCGACGAGCAGTACTTC	CASTTYADEQYF
.	TRBV15	TRBJ1-1	.	14	TGTGCCACCAGCAGAACCCGGCCCGAGACGGGAGCTTTCTTT	CATSRTRPETGAFF
few	TRBV12-3/TRBV12-4	TRBJ2-2	TRBD2	16	TGTGCCAGCAGCCCTCGGGGACTAGTGAACACCGGGGAGCTGTTTTTT	CASSPRGLVNTGELFF
.	TRBV7-9	TRBJ1-1	.	18	TGTGCCAGCAGCCCACTCAACGACAGGTATTCTCAGAAAACTGAAGCTTTCTTT	CASSPLNDRYSQKTEAFF
few	TRBV20-1	TRBJ1-2	.	14	TGCAGTGCTAGCCAAAGGTCAGGGGCCTATGGCTACACCTTC	CSASQRSGAYGYTF
.	TRBV5-4	TRBJ1-2	TRBD1	15	TGTGCCAGCAGCTCCGGGACAGGGGACAGCTATGGCTACACCTTC	CASSSGTGDSYGYTF
many	TRBV28	TRBJ1-1	.	14	TGTGCCACCACCCAGGGCGCGTCGAACACTGAAGCTTTCTTT	CATTQGASNTEAFF
few	TRBV5-1	TRBJ1-1	.	13	TGCGCCAGCGTCGGTGGGGCGGGGACTGAAGCTTTCTTT	CASVGGAGTEAFF
.	TRBV29-1	TRBJ2-2	.	12	TGCAGCGCCTCTCAGGGATCCGGGGAGCTGTTTTTT	CSASQGSGELFF
many	TRBV2	TRBJ1-5	TRBD1	15	TGTGCCAGCACGCGATCAGGGGGCGAGAATCAGCCCCAGCATTTT	CASTRSGGENQPQHF
.	TRBV5-1	TRBJ1-1	.	16	TGCGCCAGCAGGCGGGGCCCCGGTATAGGAAACACTGAAGCTTTCTTT	CASRRGPGIGNTEAFF
.	TRBV5-1	TRBJ2-5	.	16	TGCGCCAGCAGCTTAAAAACCGGGACTTACCAAGAGACCCAGTACTTC	CASSLKTGTYQETQYF
.	TRBV10-2	TRBJ2-7	.	12	TGCGCCAGCAGTGACCACGCCGGCGAGCAGTACTTC	CASSDHAGEQYF
few	TRBV2	TRBJ1-6	.	14	TGTGCCAGCAGTGACGGGGTACTAGATTCACCCCTCCACTTT	CASSDGVLDSPLHF
many	TRBV11-2	TRBJ2-7	.	15	TGTGCCAGCAGCTTAGAACAGGGAATAATGGACGAGCAGTACTTC	CASSLEQGIMDEQYF
many	TRBV2	TRBJ1-5	.	15	TGTGCCAGCAGTGTAACCCGGGGCAGTTATCAGCCCCAGCATTTT	CASSVTRGSYQPQHF
.	TRBV5-1	TRBJ1-2	.	16	TGCGCCAGCAGCTTGGGTACTCAGACAGGCAACTATGGCTACACCTTC	CASSLGTQTGNYGYTF
few	TRBV9	TRBJ1-3	.	15	TGTGCCAGCAGCGGCGGTCGCCTCACTGGAAACACCATATATTTT	CASSGGRLTGNTIYF
.	TRBV29-1	TRBJ2-5	.	12	TGCAGCGCCATTACAGACCAAGAGACCCAGTACTTC	CSAITDQETQYF
.	TRBV29-1	TRBJ1-2	.	12	TGCAGCGTTTCACAGGTTAACTATGGCTACACCTTC	CSVSQVNYGYTF
many	TRBV20-1	TRBJ1-1	.	11	TGCAGAGCGACCTTCGGCACTGAAGCTTTCTTT	CRATFGTEAFF
.	TRBV7-3	TRBJ2-7	TRBD2	16	TGTGCCAGCAGCCCCTCGGAACAGCGGGAGGGCTACGAGCAGTACTTC	CASSPSEQREGYEQYF
many	TRBV7-6	TRBJ2-7	.	15	TGTGCCAGCAGCTCCTTTCAAGGGGGGCAAAGCGAGCAGTACTTC	CASSSFQGGQSEQYF
many	TRBV28	TRBJ1-5	TRBD1	16	TGTGCCAGCAGTGTATCACAGGGGTCCTCCTATCAGCCCCAGCATTTT	CASSVSQGSSYQPQHF
.	TRBV27	TRBJ1-6	.	15	TGTGCCAGCAGTTTAAGGCAGGGGAATAATTCACCCCTCCACTTT	CASSLRQGNNSPLHF
.	TRBV27	TRBJ1-4	.	13	TGTGCCAGCAGCAGGGGTATAAATGAAAAACTGTTTTTT	CASSRGINEKLFF
few	TRBV25-1	TRBJ1-4	.	15	TGTGCCAGCAGTGAGCGGGGGCGCACTAATGAAAAACTGTTTTTT	CASSERGRTNEKLFF
.	TRBV24-1	TRBJ1-1	.	15	TGTGCCACCAGTGTTCAGGGGAGTCGGGGGACTGAAGCTTTCTTT	CATSVQGSRGTEAFF
few	TRBV12-3/TRBV12-4	TRBJ2-2	TRBD1	15	TGTGCCAGCAGTCCGTCGGGACAGCTTACCGGGGAGCTGTTTTTT	CASSPSGQLTGELFF
.	TRBV29-1	TRBJ2-7	TRBD1	15	TGCAGCGTTGTATCTACGACAGGGGTGTTTGACGAGCAGTACTTC	CSVVSTTGVFDEQYF
many	TRBV28	TRBJ1-2	.	13	TGTGCCAGCAGTTTAACCCCACGGGAGGGCTACACCTTC	CASSLTPREGYTF
.	TRBV12-3/TRBV12-4	TRBJ1-1	.	15	TGTGCCAGCAGTTTAGATCGGACCATGAACACTGAAGCTTTCTTT	CASSLDRTMNTEAFF
.	TRBV12-3/TRBV12-4	TRBJ1-5	.	15	TGTGCCAGCAGTCCCTGGGGTAATAGCAATCAGCCCCAGCATTTT	CASSPWGNSNQPQHF
few	TRBV3-1	TRBJ1-5	.	14	TGTGCCAGCAGCGGCACGGGGCCTCATCAGCCCCAGCATTTT	CASSGTGPHQPQHF
.	TRBV18	TRBJ1-1	.	15	TGTGCCAGCTCACCTAGATCCCGGACAGCATCTGAAGCTTTCTTT	CASSPRSRTASEAFF
.	TRBV7-2	TRBJ2-5	TRBD2	17	TGTGCCAGCAGTTCGGGACTAGCGGGAGGGCGAACAGAGACCCAGTACTTC	CASSSGLAGGRTETQYF
many	TRBV2	TRBJ1-5	.	17	TGTGCCAGCAGCGAAAGGTCCACCAAGAAGAGCAATCAGCCCCAGCATTTT	CASSERSTKKSNQPQHF
.	TRBV6-2/TRBV6-3	TRBJ2-7	TRBD2	16	TGTGCCAGCAGTTCCCTAGGACTAGCGCACTCCTACGAGCAGTACTTC	CASSSLGLAHSYEQYF
.	TRBV15	TRBJ1-6	.	13	TGTGCCACCAGCAGGACAGGAGGATCACCCCTCCACTTT	CATSRTGGSPLHF
.	TRBV20-1	TRBJ2-3	TRBD2	17	TGCAGTGCCCTGACTAGCGGGAGGGCCCTCGTCACAGATACGCAGTATTTT	CSALTSGRALVTDTQYF
.	TRBV6-5	TRBJ1-2	.	11	TGTGCCAGCAGTTCGATGGGAGGCTACACCTTC	CASSSMGGYTF
few	TRBV20-1	TRBJ1-2	.	14	TGCAGTGCTAGAGGAGAAGGACTCCACTATGGCTACACCTTC	CSARGEGLHYGYTF
many	TRBV7-9	TRBJ1-1	.	13	TGTGCCAGCCGGACAACCGCGAACACTGAAGCTTTCTTT	CASRTTANTEAFF
.	TRBV10-2	TRBJ2-7	.	14	TGCGCCAGCAGTCCATCGGGGGCCTCCTACGAGCAGTACTTC	CASSPSGASYEQYF
.	TRBV6-1	TRBJ1-5	.	14	TGTGCCAGCAGTGATTTTTTTAGCAATCAGCCCCAGCATTTT	CASSDFFSNQPQHF
few	TRBV2	TRBJ1-5	.	15	TGTGCCAGCAGTGAAGGTGTTGCAGCGGCTCAGCCCCAGCATTTT	CASSEGVAAAQPQHF
many	TRBV27	TRBJ2-6	.	13	TGTGCCAGCAGTCGCGGAGGCGCCAACGTCCTGACTTTC	CASSRGGANVLTF
.	TRBV2	TRBJ1-3	.	15	TGTGCCAGCACCAGGGACGGAAGCTCTGGAAACACCATATATTTT	CASTRDGSSGNTIYF
.	TRBV5-6	TRBJ1-2	.	13	TGTGCCAGCAGCTTTTCGGGGGTTGGGGGCTACACCTTC	CASSFSGVGGYTF
few	TRBV20-1	TRBJ1-1	.	14	TGCAGTGCCCCACCCGGGGCAGGGCGGTCTGAAGCTTTCTTT	CSAPPGAGRSEAFF
many	TRBV6-1	TRBJ1-2	.	14	TGTGCCAGCAGGATAACAGGGAGCTCCTATGGCTACACCTTC	CASRITGSSYGYTF
.	TRBV15	TRBJ1-4	TRBD1	14	TGTGCCACCAGCAGAGTTTCAGGGGGCGAAAAACTGTTTTTT	CATSRVSGGEKLFF
many	TRBV11-2	TRBJ2-7	TRBD2	14	TGTGCCAGCAGCTCGACTAGCGGGAGGAGCGAGCAGTACTTC	CASSSTSGRSEQYF